Described below is a single TCR beta chain sequence and its context. This sample is part of a study of response to subunit inactivated influenza vaccine. The CDR3 has 16 residues. V was cut by 5 bases and J by 6 bases, with 21 bases left in between. TCRdb processed the RT-PCR reads anew with MiXCR; each CDR3 protein has one entry. The top ten hold approximately 2.9% of the sample, which has some 550,000 distinct CDR3 sequences, approximately 22% seen once. These same data were also listed under a study on T cells expressing NK-cell markers. That publication notes: The TCR beta cDNA came from 5'RACE template switching with UMIs. Among CD8+ T cells from about 6 donors, dominant NKG2C+ clonotypes accounted for roughly 1.0-7.0%.

The sequence was collected from a man aged 50-60 years who received an inactivated influenza vaccine. The rearrangement joins TRBV12-3 or TRBV12-4 to TRBJ2-3; tentatively, D is TRBD1 or TRBD2 (5 bases each). The sequenced sample was CD4+ T cells sorted from PBMCs, obtained 12 days after vaccination. CDR3 nucleotides: TGTGCCAGCAGTCCCGGGGCCAATCGGGGTAGTGATACGCAGTATTTT. Amino acid sequence: CASSPGANRGSDTQYF.